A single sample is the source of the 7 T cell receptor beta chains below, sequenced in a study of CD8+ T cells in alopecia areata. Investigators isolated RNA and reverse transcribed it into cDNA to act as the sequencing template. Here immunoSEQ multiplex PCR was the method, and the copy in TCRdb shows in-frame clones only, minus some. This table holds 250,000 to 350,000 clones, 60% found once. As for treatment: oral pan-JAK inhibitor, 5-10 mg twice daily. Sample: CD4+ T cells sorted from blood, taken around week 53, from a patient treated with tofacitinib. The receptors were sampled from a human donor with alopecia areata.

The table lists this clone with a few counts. The CDR3 loop reads CSVVLGGTEAFF. The CDR3 region has the DNA TGCAGCGTTGTGCTGGGCGGCACTGAAGCTTTCTTT. The V call is TRBV29-1, the J call TRBJ1-1; D uncertain. The CDR3 contains 12 residues. Germline-derived CDR1 and CDR2 are SQVTM and ANQGSEA. The V end lost 4 bases, the J end lost 4 bases, and 10 bases lay between the germline ends. Full variable domain (outside the CDR3, taken from reference TRBV29-1 and TRBJ1-1): SAVISQKPSRDICQRGTSLTIQCQVDSQVTMMFWYRQQPGQSLTLIATANQGSEATYESGFVIDKFPISRPNLTFSTLTVSNMSPEDSSIYLCSVVLGGTEAFFGQGTRLTVV.

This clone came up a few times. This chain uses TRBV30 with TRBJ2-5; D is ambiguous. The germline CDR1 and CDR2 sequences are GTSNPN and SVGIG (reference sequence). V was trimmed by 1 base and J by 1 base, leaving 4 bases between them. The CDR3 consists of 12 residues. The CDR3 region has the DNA TGTGCCTGGAGTGAAGGCCAAGAGACCCAGTACTTC. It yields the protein CAWSEGQETQYF.

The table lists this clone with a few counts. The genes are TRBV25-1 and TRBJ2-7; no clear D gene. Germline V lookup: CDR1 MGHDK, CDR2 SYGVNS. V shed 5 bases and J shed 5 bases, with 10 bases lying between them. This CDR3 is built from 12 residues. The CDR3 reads CASSLRSHEQYF. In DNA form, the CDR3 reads TGTGCCAGCAGTCTCCGGAGCCACGAGCAGTACTTC.

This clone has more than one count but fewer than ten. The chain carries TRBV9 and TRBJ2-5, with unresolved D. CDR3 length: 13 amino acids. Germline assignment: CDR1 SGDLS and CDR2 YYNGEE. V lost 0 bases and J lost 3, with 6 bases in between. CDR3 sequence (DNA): TGTGCCAGCAGCGTAGGGCCCGAAGAGACCCAGTACTTC. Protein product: CASSVGPEETQYF.

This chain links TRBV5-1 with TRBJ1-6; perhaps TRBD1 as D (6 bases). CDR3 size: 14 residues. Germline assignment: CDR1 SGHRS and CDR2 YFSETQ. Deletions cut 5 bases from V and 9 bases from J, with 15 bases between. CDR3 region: CASSYSTGASPLHF. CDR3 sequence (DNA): TGCGCCAGCAGTTACTCGACAGGTGCTTCACCCCTCCACTTT.

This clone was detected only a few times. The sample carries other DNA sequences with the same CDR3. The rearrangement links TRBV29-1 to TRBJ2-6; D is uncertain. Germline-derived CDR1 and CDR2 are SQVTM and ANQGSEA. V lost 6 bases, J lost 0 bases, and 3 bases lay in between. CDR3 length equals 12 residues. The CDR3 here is CSVDSGANVLTF. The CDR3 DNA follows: TGCAGCGTCGACTCTGGGGCCAACGTCCTGACTTTC. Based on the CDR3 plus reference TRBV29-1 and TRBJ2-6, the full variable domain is SAVISQKPSRDICQRGTSLTIQCQVDSQVTMMFWYRQQPGQSLTLIATANQGSEATYESGFVIDKFPISRPNLTFSTLTVSNMSPEDSSIYLCSVDSGANVLTFGAGSRLTVL.

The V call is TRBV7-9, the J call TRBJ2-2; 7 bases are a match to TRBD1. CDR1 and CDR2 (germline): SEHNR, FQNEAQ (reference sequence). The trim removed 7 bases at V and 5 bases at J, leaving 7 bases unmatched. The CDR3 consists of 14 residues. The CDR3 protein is CASMTGSGTGELFF. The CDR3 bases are TGTGCCAGCATGACAGGGAGTGGGACCGGGGAGCTGTTTTTT.